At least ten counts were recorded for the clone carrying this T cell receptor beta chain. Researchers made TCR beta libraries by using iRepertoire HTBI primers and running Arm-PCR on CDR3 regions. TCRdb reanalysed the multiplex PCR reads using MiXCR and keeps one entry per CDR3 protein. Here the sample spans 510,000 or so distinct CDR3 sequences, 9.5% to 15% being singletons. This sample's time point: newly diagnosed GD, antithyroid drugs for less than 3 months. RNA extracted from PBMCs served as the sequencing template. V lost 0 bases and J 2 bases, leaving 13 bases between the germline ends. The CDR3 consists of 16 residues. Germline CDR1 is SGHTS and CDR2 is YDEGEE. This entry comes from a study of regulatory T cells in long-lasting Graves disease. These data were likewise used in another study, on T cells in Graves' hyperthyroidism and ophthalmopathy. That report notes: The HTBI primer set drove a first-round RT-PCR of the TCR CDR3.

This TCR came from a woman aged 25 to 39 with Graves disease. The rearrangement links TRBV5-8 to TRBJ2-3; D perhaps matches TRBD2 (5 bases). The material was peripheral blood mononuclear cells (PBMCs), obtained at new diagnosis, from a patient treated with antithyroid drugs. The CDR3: CASSLGGRGLTDTQYF. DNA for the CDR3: TGTGCCAGCAGCTTGGGGGGTAGAGGGCTCACAGATACGCAGTATTTT.